These 6 T cell receptor beta chains originate from one sample sequenced in a study of cytomegalovirus exposure and HLA in healthy donors. Primers included in the PCR were 60 Vbeta and 13 Jbeta primers. Measured with immunoSEQ multiplex PCR; TCRdb has only the in-frame clones, and not every one. The sample gives fewer than 200,000 clones, about 86% of which show up once; 2% to 2.5% is in the top ten. Sequencing was done on a sample of PBMCs. The receptors originated from a woman under 40 in good health and CMV-seronegative.

CDR3 nucleotide sequence: TGCGCCAGCAGCTACGGCTCCTACGAGCAGTACTTC. It encodes CASSYGSYEQYF. This sequence joins TRBV5-1 and TRBJ2-7; no clear D. This CDR3 contains 12 residues. V lost 3 bases, J lost 0 bases, and 4 bases lay in between. Germline loops: CDR1 SGHRS, CDR2 YFSETQ.

This clone was seen more than once but under ten times. The chain combines TRBV4-1 with TRBJ2-7, with 10 bases fitting TRBD1. CDR3 length: 15 residues. Germline loops: CDR1 MGHRA, CDR2 YSYEKL. The J segment lost 3 bases and the V segment lost 2 bases, leaving 4 bases of the junction unmatched. This chain's CDR3 is CASSQPRDRGYEQYF. CDR3 sequence (DNA): TGCGCCAGCAGCCAACCAAGGGACAGGGGCTACGAGCAGTACTTC.

This clone showed up just once. This chain links TRBV27 with TRBJ1-1; possibly TRBD1 for D (5 bases). Germline V gives CDR1 MNHEY, CDR2 SMNVEV (reference sequence). V shed 8 bases and J shed 4 bases, with 20 bases lying between them. The CDR3 length is 15 residues. In nucleotides, the CDR3 is TGTGCCAGCTCGAAGGCGCGTGGGGGGGGCACTGAAGCTTTCTTT. Residues: CASSKARGGGTEAFF.

The table lists this clone with a count of one. The genes are TRBV2 and TRBJ1-6; D not resolved. The germline V gene encodes CDR1 SNHLY and CDR2 FYNNEI. The CDR3 is 15 residues long. V lost 6 bases and J 6 bases, leaving 15 bases between the germline ends. Written as DNA, the CDR3 is TGTGCCAGCAGCCCGCCGGGGTTATTTAATTCACCCCTCCACTTT. Translated: CASSPPGLFNSPLHF. Full variable domain (outside the CDR3, taken from reference TRBV2 and TRBJ1-6): EPEVTQTPSHQVTQMGQEVILRCVPISNHLYFYWYRQILGQKVEFLVSFYNNEISEKSEIFDDQFSVERPDGSNFTLKIRSTKLEDSAMYFCASSPPGLFNSPLHFGNGTRLTVT.

V gene TRBV6-5 combines with J gene TRBJ2-2; no clear D gene. Germline lookup yields CDR1 MNHEY and CDR2 SVGAGI. V was pared by 2 bases and J by 4 bases, with 5 bases between. The CDR3 has 13 residues. The CDR3: CASSYKSTGELFF. CDR3 nucleotides: TGTGCCAGCAGTTACAAGAGCACCGGGGAGCTGTTTTTT.

This rearrangement joins TRBV10-2 to TRBJ1-2, with a possible D match to TRBD1 (5 bases). CDR3 length: 14 residues. Deletions cut 3 bases from V and 5 bases from J, with 13 bases between. CDR1 is WSHSY, CDR2 SAAADI, per germline. CDR3 nucleotides: TGCGCCAGCAGTGAAAGCGGGACGCCTTATGGCTACACCTTC. Translating gives CASSESGTPYGYTF.